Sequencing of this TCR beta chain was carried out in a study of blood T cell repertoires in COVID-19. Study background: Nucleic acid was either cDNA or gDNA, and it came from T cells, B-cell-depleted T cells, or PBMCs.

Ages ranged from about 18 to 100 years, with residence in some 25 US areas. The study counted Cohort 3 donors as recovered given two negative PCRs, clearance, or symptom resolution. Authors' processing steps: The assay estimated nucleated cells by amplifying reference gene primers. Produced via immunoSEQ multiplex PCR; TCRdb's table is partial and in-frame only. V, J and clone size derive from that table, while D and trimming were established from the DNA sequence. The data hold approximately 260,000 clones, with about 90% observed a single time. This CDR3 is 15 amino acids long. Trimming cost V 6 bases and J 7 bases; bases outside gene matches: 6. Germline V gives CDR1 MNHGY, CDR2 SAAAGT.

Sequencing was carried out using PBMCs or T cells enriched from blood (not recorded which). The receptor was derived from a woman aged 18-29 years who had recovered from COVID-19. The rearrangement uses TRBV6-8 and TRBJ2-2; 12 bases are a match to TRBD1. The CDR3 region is CASRGTGGAGGELFF. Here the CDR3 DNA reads TGTGCCAGCAGGGGGACAGGGGGCGCAGGCGGGGAGCTGTTTTTT.